The clone carrying this TCR beta chain has just one count. Antigen: not known. Primers: 60 Vbeta forward and 13 Jbeta reverse. Sequenced by immunoSEQ multiplex PCR; TCRdb stores in-frame clones only, minus some. The sample records 150,000 to 200,000 clones, 68% being singletons. V gave up 2 bases and J gave up 9 bases, with 23 bases separating them. CDR3 length: 17 amino acids. CDR1 and CDR2 from the germline V gene are GTSNPN and SVGIG (reference sequence). The data were obtained in a study of cytomegalovirus exposure and HLA in healthy donors. General study points: A missense variant in DCLRE1C was later tied to TCR beta V- and J-gene trimming. Sequencing likely generated an artifact that appeared as a cluster of highly shared sequence variants.

This receptor was obtained from a woman between 35 and 50 years old in good health and CMV-seropositive. V and J are TRBV30 and TRBJ1-6; tentatively, D is TRBD1 (5 bases). Sequencing input: PBMCs. The CDR3 DNA reads as TGTGCCTGGAGTCACGCCCCCCGGGCAGGGAAAAGTTCACCCCTCCACTTT. Amino acid sequence: CAWSHAPRAGKSSPLHF. The complete variable domain, with remaining parts taken from reference TRBV30 and TRBJ1-6, reads SQTIHQWPATLVQPVGSPLSLECTVEGTSNPNLYWYRQAAGRGLQLLFYSVGIGQISSEVPQNLSASRPQDRQFILSSKKLLLSDSGFYLCAWSHAPRAGKSSPLHFGNGTRLTVT.